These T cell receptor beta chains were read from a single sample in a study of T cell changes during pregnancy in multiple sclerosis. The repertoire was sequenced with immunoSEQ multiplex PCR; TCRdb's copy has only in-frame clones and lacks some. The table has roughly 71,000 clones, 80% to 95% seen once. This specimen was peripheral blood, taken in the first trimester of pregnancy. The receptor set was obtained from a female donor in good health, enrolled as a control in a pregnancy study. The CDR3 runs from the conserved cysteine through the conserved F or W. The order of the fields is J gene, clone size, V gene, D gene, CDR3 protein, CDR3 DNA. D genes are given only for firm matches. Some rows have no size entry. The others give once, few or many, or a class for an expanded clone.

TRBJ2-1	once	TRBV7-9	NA	CASSLTTNEQFF	TGTGCCAGCAGCTTAACCACAAATGAGCAGTTCTTC
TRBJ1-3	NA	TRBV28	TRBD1	CASSADRVGNTIYF	TGTGCCAGCAGTGCGGACAGGGTAGGAAACACCATATATTTT
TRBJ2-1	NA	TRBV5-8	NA	CASSLASGSNEQFF	TGTGCCAGCAGCTTGGCTTCAGGGTCCAATGAGCAGTTCTTC
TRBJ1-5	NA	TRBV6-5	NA	CASSLSSNQPQHF	TGTGCCAGCAGCCTCAGTAGCAATCAGCCCCAGCATTTT
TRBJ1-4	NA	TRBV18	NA	CASSLSQGSNEKLFF	TGTGCCAGCTCACTGAGTCAGGGGTCGAATGAAAAACTGTTTTTT
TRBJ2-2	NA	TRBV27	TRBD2	CASSQPRLAGGTGELFF	TGTGCCAGCAGTCAGCCACGACTAGCGGGAGGAACCGGGGAGCTGTTTTTT
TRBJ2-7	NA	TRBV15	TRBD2	CATSKEVASGRHLYEQYF	TGTGCCACCAGCAAAGAGGTGGCTAGCGGGAGGCACCTCTACGAGCAGTACTTC
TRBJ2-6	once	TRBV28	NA	CASTPGEPSGANVLTF	TGTGCCAGCACCCCCGGGGAACCCTCTGGGGCCAACGTCCTGACTTTC
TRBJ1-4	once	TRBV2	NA	CASSEPRAGANEKLFF	TGTGCCAGCAGTGAACCAAGGGCGGGGGCGAATGAAAAACTGTTTTTT
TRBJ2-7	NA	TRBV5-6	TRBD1	CASSQFTGGNYEQYF	TGTGCCAGCAGCCAGTTCACAGGGGGCAACTACGAGCAGTACTTC
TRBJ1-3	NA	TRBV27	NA	CASSLGQGSGNTIYF	TGTGCCAGCAGCCTTGGGCAGGGCTCTGGAAACACCATATATTTT